Below are 5 T cell receptor beta chains sequenced from a single sample in a study of OX40 agonist ivuxolimab in advanced cancers. Using immunoSEQ multiplex PCR, the repertoire was profiled, and TCRdb retains in-frame clones only, with some absent. The sample shows 37,000 or so clones, 82% of them seen only once. Source: CD4+ or CD8+ T cells sorted from blood, taken in a trial of the OX40 agonist ivuxolimab. Receptors originate from an adult with an advanced solid tumor such as melanoma, head and neck, liver or kidney cancer.

The chain uses TRBV10-3 and TRBJ2-7; 10 bases match TRBD2. Germline CDR1 ENHRY, CDR2 SYGVKD. The CDR3 contains 16 residues. The V gene end was trimmed by 1 base and the J gene end by 4 bases; junction bases not matched to a gene: 7. The CDR3 DNA is TGTGCCATCAGTGAGTTCACTAGCGGGAACTTATACGAGCAGTACTTC. As protein: CAISEFTSGNLYEQYF.

This clone counts as medium-sized. The rearrangement links TRBV18 to TRBJ2-6; tentatively, D is TRBD1 or TRBD2 (7 bases each). This CDR3 contains 19 residues. V was cut by 6 bases and J by 0 bases, with 21 bases left in between. CDR1 and CDR2 from the germline V gene are KGHSH and LQKENI. CDR3 protein: CASSPWGGGGISGANVLTF. As DNA, the CDR3 is TGTGCCAGCTCCCCTTGGGGAGGGGGCGGAATCTCTGGGGCCAACGTCCTGACTTTC.

The chain is built from TRBV9 and TRBJ2-2; D possibly corresponds to TRBD1 (5 bases). The germline CDR1 and CDR2 sequences are SGDLS and YYNGEE. CDR3 size: 15 residues. V dropped 2 bases and J dropped 2 bases, with 10 bases sitting between them. CDR3 residues: CASSVCRTNTGELFF. CDR3 sequence (DNA): TGTGCCAGCAGCGTCTGCCGGACAAACACCGGGGAGCTGTTTTTT.

The chain carries TRBV11-2 and TRBJ1-5, with TRBD1 as a possible D gene (6 bases). Trimming shortened V by 0 bases and J by 0 bases, and 12 bases separated the two germline ends. This CDR3 has 17 amino acids. CDR1 is SGHAT and CDR2 is FQNNGV in the germline V gene. This CDR3 is CASSLDRGGASNQPQHF. The CDR3 bases are TGTGCCAGCAGCTTAGATCGGGGGGGGGCTAGCAATCAGCCCCAGCATTTT.

The CDR3: CASRPIQGRNTEAFF. For the CDR3, the DNA is TGTGCCAGCAGACCTATACAGGGTAGGAACACTGAAGCTTTCTTT. This chain links TRBV7-2 with TRBJ1-1, with D perhaps TRBD1 (6 bases). This CDR3 has 15 residues. The germline gives CDR1 SGHTA, CDR2 FQGNSA. The germline V and J ends were trimmed by 6 bases and 1 base, with 15 bases remaining between them. Complete variable domain (other parts from reference TRBV7-2 and TRBJ1-1): GAGVSQSPSNKVTEKGKDVELRCDPISGHTALYWYRQSLGQGLEFLIYFQGNSAPDKSGLPSDRFSAERTGGSVSTLTIQRTQQEDSAVYLCASRPIQGRNTEAFFGQGTRLTVV.